This T cell receptor beta chain was profiled in a study of Graves' ophthalmopathy and Graves' hyperthyroidism. Those donors who had ophthalmopathy presented with moderate-to-severe activity, a CAS of ≥3, a NOSPECS of ≥4 and a duration under 3 months. CDR3 regions of TCR beta were amplified from RNA transcripts. HTBI primers were used in a first-round RT-PCR, which preceded a second-round multiplex PCR. Each CDR3 protein gets one entry after TCRdb re-called the multiplex PCR reads with MiXCR. The sample has about 240,000 distinct CDR3 sequences; approximately 42% are singletons. The germline V gene encodes CDR1 LNHDA and CDR2 SQIVND (reference sequence). Trimming pared 5 bases from V and 4 bases from J, leaving 17 bases between. This CDR3 has 15 amino acids.

This chain connects TRBV19 to TRBJ1-2, with D maybe TRBD1 (5 bases). The clonotype was recovered from an adult man with Graves' ophthalmopathy. The material sequenced was peripheral blood. CDR3 bases: TGTGCCAGTAGTCCTGGGGACGCCCCTTCCTATGGCTACACCTTC. Protein product: CASSPGDAPSYGYTF.